The text below deals with one T cell receptor beta chain. The target antigen is unknown. The data were taken from a study of T cell responses to AZD1222 COVID-19 vaccine. Sequencing was performed with immunoSEQ multiplex PCR; in TCRdb, only in-frame clones are kept and a portion is missing. The sample holds some 150,000 clones, 75% to 85% seen once. Findings and limits, study-wide: A rise in Spike-specific TCR breadth and depth followed two AZD1222 doses. Just six people given AZD1222 tested seropositive at baseline. Nearly half of spike-specific TCRs reportedly target variant regions that are unmutated in the B.1.351 and B.1.1.7 variants. White British donors predominated, females outnumbered males, and clonal diversity was possibly underestimated.

Sequenced material: peripheral blood, taken 28 days after the second dose of the MenACWY control vaccine. The clonotype was recovered from an adult who received the MenACWY meningococcal vaccine as a control.

CDR3 sequence (DNA): TGTGCCAGCAGTGACCCTATCCTTGAGCAGTTCTTC. Residues: CASSDPILEQFF. The chain joins TRBV12-3 or TRBV12-4 to TRBJ2-1; no definite D call. CDR3 size: 12 residues. Trimming took off 5 bases at V and 9 bases at J, with 11 bases between the two ends.